What follows are 21 T cell receptor beta chains derived from one specimen sequenced in a study of cytomegalovirus exposure and HLA in healthy donors. The PCR ran on 60 Vbeta and 13 Jbeta primers. The method was immunoSEQ multiplex PCR; TCRdb's version includes in-frame clones alone and lacks a portion of them. This sample's table has 70,000 or so clones. The sequenced sample was PBMCs. The receptors were sampled from a man aged 35 to 55 in good health and CMV-seronegative.

The chain combines TRBV10-3 with TRBJ1-1; a possible D gene is TRBD1 (5 bases). The CDR3 covers 14 residues. The V end lost 7 bases, the J end lost 0 bases, and 12 bases lay between the germline ends. Germline lookup yields CDR1 ENHRY and CDR2 SYGVKD. The CDR3 is CAITTGGVNTEAFF. The CDR3 nucleotides read TGTGCCATCACTACCGGGGGAGTGAACACTGAAGCTTTCTTT.

V and J are TRBV29-1 and TRBJ2-7, with D possibly TRBD1 on 5 matching bases. The V end was cut by 4 bases, the J end by 3 bases, with 13 bases between. Germline V gene data show CDR1 as SQVTM and CDR2 as ANQGSEA. The CDR3 length is 13 residues. The CDR3 sequence: CSVGQGQRYEQYF. CDR3 DNA sequence: TGCAGCGTTGGTCAGGGCCAACGCTACGAGCAGTACTTC.

The V call is TRBV2, the J call TRBJ2-7; the match to TRBD2 covers 11 bases. V shed 6 bases, J shed 4 bases, and the junction held 8 bases outside the gene matches. Germline-derived CDR1 and CDR2 are SNHLY and FYNNEI. The CDR3 spans 15 residues. The CDR3 reads CASRAGTSGGYEQYF. CDR3 in DNA: TGTGCCAGCAGAGCCGGGACTAGCGGAGGGTACGAGCAGTACTTC.

V is TRBV7-8 and J is TRBJ1-5; 7 bases fit TRBD1. The CDR3 contains 15 residues. Germline trimming cut 4 bases from V and 2 bases from J; bases unmatched to any gene: 5. CDR1 and CDR2 from the germline V gene are SGHVS and FQNEAQ. CDR3 region: CASSSQGVGNQPQHF. For the CDR3, the DNA is TGTGCCAGCAGCTCGCAGGGGGTGGGCAATCAGCCCCAGCATTTT.

Note on this clone: Germline is not matched at one junction end, which may reflect a read error. V usage is TRBV7-7 and J usage is TRBJ2-1; 9 bases fit TRBD2. This CDR3 region has 17 residues. Per the germline V gene, CDR1 is SSHAT and CDR2 is FNYEAQ (reference sequence). CDR3: CASSLGLAGPRNNEQFF. The CDR3, as DNA: TGTGCTAGCAGCTTAGGGCTAGCGGGGCCGCGAAACAATGAGCAGTTCTTC.

DNA of the CDR3: TGTGCCTGGAGTGAGCGGGGCGGCGGGGGGTCCGGACGTGAGCAGTACTTC. It codes for CAWSERGGGGSGREQYF. V and J are TRBV30 and TRBJ2-7, with 8 positions matching TRBD2. The trim removed 1 base at V and 7 bases at J, leaving 18 bases unmatched. The CDR3 contains 17 residues. Looked up from germline, CDR1 is GTSNPN and CDR2 is SVGIG (reference sequence).

The genes are TRBV5-4 and TRBJ2-1; perhaps TRBD1 as D (6 bases). V lost 7 bases and J 5 bases, leaving 13 bases between the germline ends. Germline CDR1 SGHNT, CDR2 YYREEE (reference sequence). The CDR3 sequence is 13 residues long. As DNA, the CDR3 is TGTGCCAGCCATTCAGGGGAAAACAATGAGCAGTTCTTC. Amino acid sequence: CASHSGENNEQFF.

The chain has TRBV27 and TRBJ2-7; TRBD1 aligns across 9 bases. Trimming at V came to 6 bases and at J to 4 bases, leaving 7 bases not matched to a gene. The CDR3 runs to 14 residues. Germline-derived CDR1 and CDR2 are MNHEY and SMNVEV (reference sequence). As DNA, the CDR3 is TGTGCCAGCAGAGGACAGGGGCAAGGTTACGAGCAGTACTTC. It codes for CASRGQGQGYEQYF.

This chain joins TRBV19 and TRBJ1-2; 9 bases match TRBD1. This CDR3 spans 15 amino acids. V dropped 5 bases and J dropped 3; count of bases not matched to a gene: 7. Germline assignment: CDR1 LNHDA and CDR2 SQIVND (reference sequence). The CDR3 region has the DNA TGTGCCAGTAGTCTGGGACAGGGTAGTCACTATGGCTACACCTTC. Translation gives CASSLGQGSHYGYTF. Supplemented by reference TRBV19 and TRBJ1-2, the full variable domain reads DGGITQSPKYLFRKEGQNVTLSCEQNLNHDAMYWYRQDPGQGLRLIYYSQIVNDFQKGDIAEGYSVSREKKESFPLTVTSAQKNPTAFYLCASSLGQGSHYGYTFGSGTRLTVV.

The chain joins TRBV18 to TRBJ2-2; D might be TRBD1 (6 bases). Germline V gene lookup returns CDR1 KGHSH and CDR2 LQKENI. V was trimmed by 3 bases and J by 6 bases, leaving 11 bases between them. CDR3 length equals 14 residues. The CDR3: CASSPNGGAGELFF. CDR3 coding DNA: TGTGCCAGCTCACCCAATGGGGGCGCCGGGGAGCTGTTTTTT. Together with reference TRBV18 and TRBJ2-2, the CDR3 gives the full variable domain: NAGVMQNPRHLVRRRGQEARLRCSPMKGHSHVYWYRQLPEEGLKFMVYLQKENIIDESGMPKERFSAEFPKEGPSILRIQQVVRGDSAAYFCASSPNGGAGELFFGEGSRLTVL.

This chain uses TRBV7-6 with TRBJ1-6, with 10 bases identical to TRBD1. This CDR3 comprises 15 residues. Germline V gene sequence: CDR1 SGHVS, CDR2 FNYEAQ. V shed 1 base, J shed 10 bases, and the junction held 4 bases outside the gene matches. CDR3 loop: CASSLVGTGDSPLHF. For the CDR3, the DNA is TGTGCCAGCAGCTTAGTAGGGACAGGGGACTCACCCCTCCACTTT.

This sequence joins TRBV6-5 and TRBJ1-1; TRBD1 is a possible D gene (5 bases). Germline V gives CDR1 MNHEY, CDR2 SVGAGI. The ends were cut back, 3 bases at V and 1 base at J, with 9 bases in the middle. This CDR3 comprises 14 residues. CDR3 loop: CASSYGGENTEAFF. The DNA for the CDR3 is TGTGCCAGCAGTTATGGGGGGGAGAACACTGAAGCTTTCTTT.

V usage is TRBV9 and J usage is TRBJ2-1; 12 positions agree with TRBD2. The ends lost 3 bases at V and 6 bases at J; junction bases unmatched: 19. Looked up from germline, CDR1 is SGDLS and CDR2 is YYNGEE. The CDR3 spans 20 residues. Here the CDR3 reads CASSEMAPSLGLAGINEQFF. CDR3 DNA: TGTGCCAGCAGCGAAATGGCCCCTTCATTGGGACTAGCGGGTATCAATGAGCAGTTCTTC.

V usage is TRBV10-2 and J usage is TRBJ2-1; 9 positions match TRBD1. Germline V gene lookup returns CDR1 WSHSY and CDR2 SAAADI. After removal of 3 bases from V and 7 bases from J, the junction contained 10 bases not matched to a gene. This CDR3 region has 16 residues. Here the CDR3 reads CASSDLRDRESNEQFF. The CDR3 DNA follows: TGCGCCAGCAGTGACCTCCGGGACAGGGAGTCAAATGAGCAGTTCTTC.

The gene calls are TRBV30 and TRBJ2-6; 7 positions agree with TRBD1. V trimming: 2 bases; J trimming: 4 bases; junction bases outside the gene matches: 11. The CDR3 is made up of 17 amino acids. From germline, CDR1 is GTSNPN and CDR2 SVGIG (reference sequence). The DNA of the CDR3 is TGTGCCTGGAGTTACAGGGGAAGGACGGCCGGGGCCAACGTCCTGACTTTC. This encodes CAWSYRGRTAGANVLTF. Based on the CDR3 plus reference TRBV30 and TRBJ2-6, the full variable domain is SQTIHQWPATLVQPVGSPLSLECTVEGTSNPNLYWYRQAAGRGLQLLFYSVGIGQISSEVPQNLSASRPQDRQFILSSKKLLLSDSGFYLCAWSYRGRTAGANVLTFGAGSRLTVL.

The V call is TRBV10-3, the J call TRBJ1-2; 10 bases match TRBD1. This CDR3 has 12 residues. Trimming took 7 bases from V and 8 from J; bases not matched to a gene: 4. The germline V gene encodes CDR1 ENHRY and CDR2 SYGVKD. This chain's CDR3 is CAITRDRGGYTF. The CDR3 coding sequence is TGTGCCATCACCCGGGACAGGGGCGGCTACACCTTC.

This chain connects TRBV6-6 to TRBJ2-7; 9 bases line up with TRBD1. Germline V gene data show CDR1 as MNHNY and CDR2 as SVGAGI (reference sequence). V was clipped by 5 bases and J by 7 bases; unmatched bases: 12. The CDR3 is 15 residues long. The CDR3 loop is CASSHYRGRPLEQYF. The CDR3 DNA sequence: TGTGCCAGCAGTCATTACAGGGGGCGACCGTTGGAGCAGTACTTC.

The rearrangement links TRBV6-1 to TRBJ1-4; tentatively, D is TRBD1 (5 bases). V shed 0 bases and J shed 5 bases, with 10 bases lying between them. This CDR3 is built from 15 residues. CDR1 is MNHNS, CDR2 SASEGT, per germline. CDR3 region: CASSEAGGMNEKLFF. In DNA, the CDR3 is TGTGCCAGCAGTGAAGCGGGGGGGATGAATGAAAAACTGTTTTTT.

The chain uses TRBV4-1 and TRBJ1-4; 7 bases line up with TRBD1. CDR1 and CDR2 (germline): MGHRA, YSYEKL. V lost 0 bases and J lost 0; bases outside the gene matches: 7. The CDR3 sequence is 18 residues long. The CDR3 protein is CASSQDWQGDTTNEKLFF. The CDR3 nucleotides are TGCGCCAGCAGCCAAGATTGGCAGGGGGATACAACTAATGAAAAACTGTTTTTT.

The chain carries TRBV10-2 and TRBJ1-1; 8 nucleotides line up with TRBD1. The junction had 8 bases not matched to a gene; V was cut back by 6 bases and J by 5 bases. This CDR3 has 14 residues. CDR1 is WSHSY and CDR2 is SAAADI in the germline V gene. CDR3 sequence (DNA): TGCGCCAGCAGAGAGACTCAGGGGGCAACTGAAGCTTTCTTT. It specifies CASRETQGATEAFF.

This rearrangement joins TRBV9 to TRBJ2-7; 7 bases match TRBD1. The CDR3 is 15 amino acids. The germline CDR1 and CDR2 sequences are SGDLS and YYNGEE. Trimming removed 3 bases from V and 6 bases from J; junction bases left unmatched: 12. The CDR3 reads CASSGRTGSGGEQYF. The CDR3 nucleotides read TGTGCCAGCAGCGGGAGGACAGGCTCCGGAGGCGAGCAGTACTTC.